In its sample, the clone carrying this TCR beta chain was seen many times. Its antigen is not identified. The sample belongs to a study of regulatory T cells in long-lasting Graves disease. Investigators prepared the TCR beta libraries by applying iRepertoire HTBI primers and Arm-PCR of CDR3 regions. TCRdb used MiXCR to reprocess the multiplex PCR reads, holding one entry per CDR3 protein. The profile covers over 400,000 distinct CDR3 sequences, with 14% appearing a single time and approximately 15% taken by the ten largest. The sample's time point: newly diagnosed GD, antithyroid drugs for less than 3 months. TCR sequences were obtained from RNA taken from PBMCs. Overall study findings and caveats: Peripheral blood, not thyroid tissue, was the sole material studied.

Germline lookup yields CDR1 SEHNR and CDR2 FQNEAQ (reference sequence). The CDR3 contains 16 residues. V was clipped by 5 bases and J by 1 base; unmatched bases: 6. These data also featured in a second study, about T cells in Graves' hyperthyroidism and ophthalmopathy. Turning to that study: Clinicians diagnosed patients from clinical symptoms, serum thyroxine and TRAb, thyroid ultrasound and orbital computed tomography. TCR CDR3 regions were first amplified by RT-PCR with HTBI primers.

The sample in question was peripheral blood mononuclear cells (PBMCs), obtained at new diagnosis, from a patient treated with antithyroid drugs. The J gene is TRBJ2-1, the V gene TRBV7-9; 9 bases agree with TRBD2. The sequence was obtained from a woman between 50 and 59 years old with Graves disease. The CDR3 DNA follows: TGTGCCAGCAGCCCTTTAGCGGGAGCTTCCTACAATGAGCAGTTCTTC. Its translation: CASSPLAGASYNEQFF.